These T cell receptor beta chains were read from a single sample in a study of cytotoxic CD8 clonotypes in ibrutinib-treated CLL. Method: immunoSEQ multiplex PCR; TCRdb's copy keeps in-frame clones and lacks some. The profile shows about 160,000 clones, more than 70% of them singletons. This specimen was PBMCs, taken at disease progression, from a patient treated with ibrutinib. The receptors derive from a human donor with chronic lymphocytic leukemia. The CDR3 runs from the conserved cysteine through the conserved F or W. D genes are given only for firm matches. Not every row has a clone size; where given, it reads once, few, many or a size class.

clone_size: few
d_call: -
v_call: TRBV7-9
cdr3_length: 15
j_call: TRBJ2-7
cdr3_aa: CASSPRDTSLAEQYF

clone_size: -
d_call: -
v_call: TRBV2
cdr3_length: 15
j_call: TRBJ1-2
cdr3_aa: CASRPGVGSGYGYTF

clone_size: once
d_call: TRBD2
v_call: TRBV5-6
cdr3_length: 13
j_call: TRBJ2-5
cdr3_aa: CASSWGGQETQYF

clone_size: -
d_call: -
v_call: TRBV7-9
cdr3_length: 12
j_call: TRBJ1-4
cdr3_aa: CASSLVSQKLFF

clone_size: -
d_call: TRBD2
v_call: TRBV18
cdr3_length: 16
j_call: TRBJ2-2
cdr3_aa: CASSPYPSGITGELFF

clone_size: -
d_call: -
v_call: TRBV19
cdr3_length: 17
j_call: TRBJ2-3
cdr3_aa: CASSNRRAPKSTDTQYF

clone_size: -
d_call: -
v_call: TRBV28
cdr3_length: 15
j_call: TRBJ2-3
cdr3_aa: CASSLTREYTDTQYF

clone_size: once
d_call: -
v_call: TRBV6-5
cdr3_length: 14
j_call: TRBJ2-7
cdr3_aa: CASSYPPGPYEQYF

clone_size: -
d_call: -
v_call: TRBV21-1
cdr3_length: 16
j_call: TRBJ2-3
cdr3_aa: CASSKEEGDSTDTQYF

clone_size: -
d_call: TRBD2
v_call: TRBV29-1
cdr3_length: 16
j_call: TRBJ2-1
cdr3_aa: CSVPLPGTTSYNEQFF

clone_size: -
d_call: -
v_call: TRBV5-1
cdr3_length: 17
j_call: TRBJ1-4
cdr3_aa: CASSLSVRVATNEKLFF

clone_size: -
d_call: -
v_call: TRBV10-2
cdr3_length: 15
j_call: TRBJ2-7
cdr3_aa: CASSDPAGLSYEQYF

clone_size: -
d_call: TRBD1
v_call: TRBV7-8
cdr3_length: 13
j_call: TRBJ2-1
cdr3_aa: CASSSGQVHEQFF

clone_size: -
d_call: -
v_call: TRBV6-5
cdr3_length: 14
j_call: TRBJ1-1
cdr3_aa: CASSPRETNTEAFF

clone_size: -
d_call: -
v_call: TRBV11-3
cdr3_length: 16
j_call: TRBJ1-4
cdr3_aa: CASSPRLQGQGEKLFF

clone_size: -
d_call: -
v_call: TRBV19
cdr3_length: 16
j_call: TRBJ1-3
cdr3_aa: CASSSERSGSGNTIYF

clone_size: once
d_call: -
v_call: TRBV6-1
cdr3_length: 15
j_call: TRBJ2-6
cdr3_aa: CASSETSSGANVLTF

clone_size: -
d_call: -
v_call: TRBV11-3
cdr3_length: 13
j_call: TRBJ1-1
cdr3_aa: CASSPRGNTEAFF

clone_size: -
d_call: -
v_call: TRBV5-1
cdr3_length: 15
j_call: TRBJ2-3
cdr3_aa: CASSLSRTNTDTQYF

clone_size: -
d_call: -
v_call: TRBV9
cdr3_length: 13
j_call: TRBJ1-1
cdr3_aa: CASSGGLDTEAFF

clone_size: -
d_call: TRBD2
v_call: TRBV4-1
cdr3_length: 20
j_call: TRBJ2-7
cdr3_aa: CASSQERSGVSGTSNYEQYF

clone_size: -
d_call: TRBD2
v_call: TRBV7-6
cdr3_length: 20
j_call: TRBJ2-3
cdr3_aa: CASSPSVARYSGSYTDTQYF

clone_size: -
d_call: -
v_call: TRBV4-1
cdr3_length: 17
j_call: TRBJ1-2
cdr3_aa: CASSQDLHRDIFYGYTF

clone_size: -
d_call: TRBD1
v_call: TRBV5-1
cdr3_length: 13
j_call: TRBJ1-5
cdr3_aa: CASSPEGQAAWHF

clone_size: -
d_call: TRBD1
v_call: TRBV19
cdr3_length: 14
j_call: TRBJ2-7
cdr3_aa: CASSIQGAWYEQYF

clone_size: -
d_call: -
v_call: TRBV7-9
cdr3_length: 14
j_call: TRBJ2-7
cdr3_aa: CASSFEGSPYEQYF

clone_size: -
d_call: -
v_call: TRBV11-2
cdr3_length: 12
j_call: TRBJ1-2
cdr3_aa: CASKSWEGGYTF

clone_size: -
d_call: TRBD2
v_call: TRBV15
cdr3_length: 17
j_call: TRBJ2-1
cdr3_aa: CATSRQTGTSGYNEQFF

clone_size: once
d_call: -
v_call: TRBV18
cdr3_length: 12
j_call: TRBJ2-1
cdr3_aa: CASSPGVGEQFF

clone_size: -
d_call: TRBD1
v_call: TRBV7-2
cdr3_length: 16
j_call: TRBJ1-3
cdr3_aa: CASSFKGTVIGNTIYF

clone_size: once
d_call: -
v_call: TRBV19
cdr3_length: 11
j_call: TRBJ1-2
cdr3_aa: CASSRGYGYTF